This T cell receptor beta chain was obtained from a study of blood T cell repertoires in COVID-19 (TCRdb year 2020). General notes on the study: Collaborator samples came from the United States, Italy and Spain and covered acute and convalescent phases of COVID-19. Nearly every sample came with metadata listing a de-identified subject ID, COVID-19 status, age in years and sex. The samples were drawn from two sources: the first 160 participants of the ongoing ImmuneRACE study, and 1,254 subjects contributed by 6 global collaborators. The dataset comprised deeply sampled blood TCRbeta repertoires from subjects exposed to, actively infected with, or recovered from COVID-19. The repertoires were released in a freely available public database meant as a resource for research on the immune response to SARS-CoV-2. The material from the prospective study consisted of cDNA or gDNA derived from T cells, B-cell-depleted T cells, or PBMCs. HLA class I and class II types, where available, came from metadata supplied by the sample provider rather than from assay-based typing.

In the case of this clone: Its cognate antigen has yet to be identified. Base qualities were left out, and no much larger clone turns up one base away.

In the prospective study, participants were roughly 18 to 100 years old, resided in approximately 22 geographic areas of the United States, and were enrolled through a virtual design. Cohort assignment in the prospective study relied on participant-reported clinical history from a screening survey and a study questionnaire. Recovered participants in ImmuneRACE Cohort 3 were defined as having two consecutive negative NP/OP PCR tests, clearance from a healthcare professional, or resolution of symptoms. In the prospective study, mobile phlebotomists collected whole blood, serum and a nasopharyngeal or oropharyngeal swab from each participant. Additional blood draws and questionnaires over an approximately 2-month period could optionally be provided by prospective study participants. Before DNA extraction, blood samples from the prospective study were shipped at room temperature or frozen. The CDR3 numbers 15 residues from cysteine through phenylalanine. The retained sequence is limited to the CDR3, 45 bases, with the frame set at the first base. Per the germline V gene, SGHDN is the CDR1 and FVKESK is the CDR2. V loses 8 bases at its end and J loses 3 bases; junction bases beyond the gene matches: 6.

TCRbeta CDR3 regions were amplified from genomic DNA using the immunoSEQ Assay, a bias-controlled multiplex PCR. In the authors' own workflow: Nucleated cell counts per sample were estimated from amplification of reference gene primers within the assay. Sequence reads were collapsed and filtered to measure the absolute abundance of every unique TCRbeta CDR3 rearrangement. Productive Simpson clonality was computed per sample as the square root of Simpson's diversity index over productive rearrangements. Held by TCRdb, this immuneACCESS table contains in-frame sequences only and omits some clones. Under half of the omission traces to an unresolved V gene where checked; the cause of the rest is unknown. That table furnishes V, J and clone size, whereas the DNA furnished D and trimming. This sample lists roughly 160,000 clones; around 80% were detected once. The top ten clonotypes cover around 3.7% of the sample.

The full study reports these points: The quantity of clinical and demographic metadata differed by source and by participant and was supplied without curation.

This TCR was recovered from a woman aged 55 to 70 who had recovered from COVID-19. The sequencing input was PBMCs or T cells enriched from blood (not recorded which). The chain was built from TRBV14 and TRBJ2-6; TRBD2 lines up with 8 middle nucleotides. The bases are TGTGCCAGCGGCCTTCTAGCGGGTGGGGCCAACGTCCTGACTTTC. This translates into CASGLLAGGANVLTF.